This TCR beta chain was documented in a study of shared clonotypes between healthy human individuals. Only in-frame clones appear in the TCRdb table, and some are missing; sequencing was by immunoSEQ multiplex PCR. This sample has about 680,000 clones, with about three quarters found just once. The study, taken as a whole, reports: Non-shared clonotypes had lower generation probabilities than clonotypes shared by all four sorted-subset donors.

The CDR3 length is 14 residues. V lost 3 bases to trimming and J lost 6 bases, with 13 bases between them. The germline V gene has CDR1 SEHNR and CDR2 FQNEAQ (reference sequence). As regards this clone: The antigen remains unidentified.

The specimen sequenced was memory CD4+ T cells sorted from blood. Subset described: CD45RA-negative fraction. This TCR came from a woman in her 30s in good health. The chain is built from TRBV7-9 and TRBJ2-3; D unclear. CDR3 nucleotide sequence: TGTGCCAGCAGCTTTGCAGGATCGTGGGATACGCAGTATTTT. Translation: CASSFAGSWDTQYF.